The next 5 T cell receptor beta chains were all read from a single sample in a study of graft-versus-host responses after intestinal transplantation. Here immunoSEQ multiplex PCR was the method, and the copy in TCRdb shows in-frame clones only, minus some. The table has roughly 60,000 clones, roughly 90% seen once; the top ten hold roughly 1.5%. Material: PBMCs, obtained 26 days after transplant. Receptor source: a human patient who received an intestinal transplant, so some T cells may come from the graft donor.

The V call is TRBV10-1, the J call TRBJ1-1; D is ambiguous. Deletions cut 3 bases from V and 1 base from J, with 9 bases between. The CDR3 is 14 amino acids. Germline lookup yields CDR1 WNHNN and CDR2 SYGVQD (reference sequence). CDR3 in amino acids: CASSETIPNTEAFF. The CDR3, as DNA: TGCGCCAGCAGTGAAACAATCCCGAACACTGAAGCTTTCTTT.

The chain combines TRBV7-9 with TRBJ1-2, with 7 positions matching TRBD1. The CDR3 has 13 amino acids. The trim removed 6 bases at V and 4 bases at J, leaving 5 bases unmatched. Germline assignment: CDR1 SEHNR and CDR2 FQNEAQ (reference sequence). CDR3 in DNA: TGTGCCAGCAGATCGGGACAGACCTATGGCTACACCTTC. Protein sequence: CASRSGQTYGYTF.

The chain has TRBV19 and TRBJ2-1; TRBD1 aligns across 8 bases. The V gene's germline CDR1 is LNHDA and CDR2 SQIVND (reference sequence). CDR3 length: 13 residues. J was trimmed by 9 bases and V by 3 bases; bases with no gene match: 4. Written as DNA, the CDR3 is TGTGCCAGTAGTATGAGCCAGGGGGCTGAGCAGTTCTTC. Translating gives CASSMSQGAEQFF.

V and J are TRBV9 and TRBJ2-3, with 13 bases matching TRBD2. The V gene end was trimmed by 4 bases and the J gene end by 5 bases; junction bases not matched to a gene: 13. The germline V gene has CDR1 SGDLS and CDR2 YYNGEE. The CDR3 spans 18 residues. The CDR3 loop is CASSPAGTSGGAGDTQYF. CDR3 nucleotides: TGTGCCAGCAGCCCCGCCGGCACTAGCGGGGGGGCCGGAGATACGCAGTATTTT.

The chain links TRBV11-3 to TRBJ2-1; 10 bases are a match to TRBD2. The CDR3 has 15 residues. Germline loops: CDR1 SGHNT, CDR2 YENEEA. The trim removed 2 bases at V and 9 bases at J, leaving 7 bases unmatched. CDR3 DNA: TGTGCCAGCAGCTTATCGAGCGGGGGGGCAATTGAGCAGTTCTTC. The encoded protein is CASSLSSGGAIEQFF.